A selection of T cell receptor beta chains follows, all from one sample in a study of T-cell memory formation after mild COVID-19. TCRdb itself ran the 5' RACE reads through MiXCR, one entry per CDR3 protein. The sample contains under 350,000 distinct CDR3 sequences, around 16% of which appear only once. The sequenced sample consisted of PBMCs or a T cell subset sorted from them (not recorded which). The receptors originated from a man between 18 and 35 years old who had mild COVID-19 (a few samples of this study predate the infection). Cell type and time point are not known. Each CDR3 is given with its conserved first and last residue. A D gene is named only where the DNA matches it firmly. Clone size is shown for a subset of rows, as once, few, many or a class of expanded clone.

TRBV2	TRBJ1-5	TRBD1	NA	TGTGCCAGCTCGGGGACAGGGGGCAGGCAGCCCCAGCATTTT	CASSGTGGRQPQHF
TRBV10-3	TRBJ2-6	NA	few	TGTGCCATCAGTGGGGGAAGACAGCCTGGGGCCAACGTCCTGACTTTC	CAISGGRQPGANVLTF
TRBV20-1	TRBJ2-7	TRBD1	NA	TGCAGTGCGGGGATCGAAATGAACAGGGGGTACGAGCAGTACTTC	CSAGIEMNRGYEQYF
TRBV5-1	TRBJ2-7	NA	NA	TGCGCCAGCAGCATAGCTGGGACGGGAACCCCGGAGCAGTACTTC	CASSIAGTGTPEQYF
TRBV7-2	TRBJ1-1	NA	few	TGTGCCAGCAGCTTAAACGGGGAGAACACTGAAGCTTTCTTT	CASSLNGENTEAFF
TRBV2	TRBJ1-2	NA	NA	TGTGCCAGCAGTGAAAGGAGGGCTGGCTACACCTTC	CASSERRAGYTF
TRBV20-1	TRBJ1-5	TRBD1	NA	TGCAGTGCGGTCCGGGACAGGGCGGGGGATCAGCCCCAGCATTTT	CSAVRDRAGDQPQHF
TRBV7-8	TRBJ2-1	NA	few	TGTGCCAGCAGCCGGACAGTAACCTACAATGAGCAGTTCTTC	CASSRTVTYNEQFF
TRBV10-3	TRBJ1-2	NA	few	TGTGCCATCAGTGAGGCCTCGATACAGGATGGCTACACCTTC	CAISEASIQDGYTF
TRBV9	TRBJ1-6	NA	NA	TGTGCCAGCAGCGTAGAACGGATGAATTCACCCCTCCACTTT	CASSVERMNSPLHF
TRBV20-1	TRBJ2-1	TRBD2	few	TGCAGTGCCCCAGGGACTAGCGGGTCCACCTACTACAATGAGCAGTTCTTC	CSAPGTSGSTYYNEQFF
TRBV7-2	TRBJ2-1	NA	few	TGTGCCAGCAGCACAGCCCCCTACAATGAGCAGTTCTTC	CASSTAPYNEQFF
TRBV7-9	TRBJ2-1	TRBD2	few	TGTGCCAGCAGCTTAGGACTAGCGACCGCCAATGAGCAGTTCTTC	CASSLGLATANEQFF
TRBV7-2	TRBJ1-2	NA	NA	TGTGCCAGCAGCCCCGGCCAGGGCTACACCTTC	CASSPGQGYTF
TRBV10-2	TRBJ2-1	NA	few	TGCGCCAGCAGGGAGCCGGGGGAGAATGAGCAGTTCTTC	CASREPGENEQFF
TRBV7-2	TRBJ1-6	TRBD1	NA	TGTGCCAGCAGCCTCCGACAGGGAGGGAATTCACCCCTCCACTTT	CASSLRQGGNSPLHF
TRBV2	TRBJ2-2	NA	few	TGTGCCAGCAGTGCAGACACCGGGGAGCTGTTTTTT	CASSADTGELFF
TRBV7-2	TRBJ1-5	NA	NA	TGTGCCAGCAGCTTAGACACGGAACAGCCCCAGCATTTT	CASSLDTEQPQHF
TRBV6-2/TRBV6-3	TRBJ2-3	TRBD2	few	TGTGCCAGCAGTCCACTAGCGGGGGCCTCAGATACGCAGTATTTT	CASSPLAGASDTQYF
TRBV7-9	TRBJ2-7	TRBD2	NA	TGTGCCAGCAGCTCCGGGACTAGCGGGGTTAACTACGAGCAGTACTTC	CASSSGTSGVNYEQYF
TRBV7-3	TRBJ2-3	NA	few	TGTGCCAGCAGCTCGTTCGGGACTAGCACAGATACGCAGTATTTT	CASSSFGTSTDTQYF
TRBV5-1	TRBJ1-1	NA	few	TGCGCCAGCAGCTCCATCACCACAGGTAACACTGAAGCTTTCTTT	CASSSITTGNTEAFF
TRBV27	TRBJ2-5	NA	NA	TGTGCCAGCAAACCCCCCACAGGGGCGGGGGAGACCCAGTACTTC	CASKPPTGAGETQYF
TRBV29-1	TRBJ1-2	TRBD1	NA	TGCAGCGTTGAGTCTGGACAGGGGATTACTAACTATGGCTACACCTTC	CSVESGQGITNYGYTF
TRBV10-3	TRBJ2-3	NA	many	TGTGCCATCAGGGAGAGGGATACGCAGTATTTT	CAIRERDTQYF
TRBV6-2/TRBV6-3	TRBJ1-5	TRBD1	few	TGTGCCAGCTCCCGGGGACAGGAGGGGGTCAATCAGCCCCAGCATTTT	CASSRGQEGVNQPQHF
TRBV2	TRBJ2-6	NA	many	TGTGCCAGCATTGGGGCCAACGTCCTGACTTTC	CASIGANVLTF
TRBV12-3/TRBV12-4	TRBJ1-2	NA	NA	TGTGCCAGCAGTTACGCAGGGGTCGACTATGGCTACACCTTC	CASSYAGVDYGYTF
TRBV9	TRBJ2-3	NA	NA	TGTGCCAGCAGCGTATTCTCAGATACGCAGTATTTT	CASSVFSDTQYF
TRBV14	TRBJ2-7	NA	NA	TGTGCCAGCAGCCGACTACATCGGCCCATAGCGGACCCCTACGAGCAGTACTTC	CASSRLHRPIADPYEQYF
TRBV7-2	TRBJ2-3	NA	few	TGTGCCAGCAGCTTAGCCCCCGGGGCCCGCACAGATACGCAGTATTTT	CASSLAPGARTDTQYF
TRBV11-2	TRBJ2-5	NA	many	TGTGCCAGCAGCTCCGTGGGGGGGCGGGAGACCCAGTACTTC	CASSSVGGRETQYF
TRBV10-2	TRBJ2-7	NA	NA	TGCGCCAGCAGCCGGGACTTATTATACGAGCAGTACTTC	CASSRDLLYEQYF
TRBV4-1	TRBJ1-5	TRBD1	NA	TGCGCCAGCAGCCCGGGACAGGGGGCGAATCAGCCCCAGCATTTT	CASSPGQGANQPQHF
TRBV7-3	TRBJ2-7	NA	few	TGTGCCAGCAGGGAGTCTGGGACGAGAGGCGGAGAGCAGTACTTC	CASRESGTRGGEQYF
TRBV4-2	TRBJ1-5	NA	few	TGTGCCAGCAGCCAAGTTCCAGGGAGCAATCAGCCCCAGCATTTT	CASSQVPGSNQPQHF
TRBV12-3/TRBV12-4	TRBJ2-7	TRBD1	few	TGTGCCAGCAGTCTTGGCGGGACAGGGGGCTACGAGCAGTACTTC	CASSLGGTGGYEQYF
TRBV5-4	TRBJ1-2	NA	NA	TGTGCCAGCAGCTTCCTGGGAGTTGGCTACACCTTC	CASSFLGVGYTF
TRBV7-3	TRBJ2-3	TRBD2	NA	TGTGCCAGCGGGCGAAGCGGGGGGTTCACAGATACGCAGTATTTT	CASGRSGGFTDTQYF
TRBV15	TRBJ1-2	NA	NA	TGTGCCACCAGCACTCAGGGAGAGGCAAACTATGGCTACACCTTC	CATSTQGEANYGYTF